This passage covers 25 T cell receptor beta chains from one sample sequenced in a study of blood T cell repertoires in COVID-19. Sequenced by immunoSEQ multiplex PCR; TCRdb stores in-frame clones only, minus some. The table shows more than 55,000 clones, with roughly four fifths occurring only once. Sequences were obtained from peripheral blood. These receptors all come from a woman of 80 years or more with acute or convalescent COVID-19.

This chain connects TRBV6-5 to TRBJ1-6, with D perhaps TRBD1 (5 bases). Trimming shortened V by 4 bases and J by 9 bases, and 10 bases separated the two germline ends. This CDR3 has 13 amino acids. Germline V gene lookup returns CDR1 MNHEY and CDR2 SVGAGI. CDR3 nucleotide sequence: TGTGCCAGCAGTTCAGGGTGGGGTTCACCCCTCCACTTT. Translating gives CASSSGWGSPLHF.

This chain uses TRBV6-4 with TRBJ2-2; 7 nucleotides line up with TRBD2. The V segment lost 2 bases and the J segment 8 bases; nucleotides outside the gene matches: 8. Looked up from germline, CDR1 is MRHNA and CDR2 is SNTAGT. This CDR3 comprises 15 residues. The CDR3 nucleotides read TGTGCCAGCAGTGACCCCCCCAGGGAGGGAGGGGAGCTGTTTTTT. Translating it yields CASSDPPREGGELFF.

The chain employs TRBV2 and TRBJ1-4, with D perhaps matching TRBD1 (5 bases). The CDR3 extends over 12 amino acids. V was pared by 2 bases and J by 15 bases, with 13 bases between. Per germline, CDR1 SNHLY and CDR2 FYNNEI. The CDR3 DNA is TGTGCCAGCAGTGAAAGGCGGGACTCGTTGTTTTTT. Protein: CASSERRDSLFF.

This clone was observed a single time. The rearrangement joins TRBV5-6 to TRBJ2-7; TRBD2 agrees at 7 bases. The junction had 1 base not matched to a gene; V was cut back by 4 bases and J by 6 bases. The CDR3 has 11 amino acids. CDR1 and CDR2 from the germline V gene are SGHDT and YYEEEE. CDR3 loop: CASSVAGEQYF. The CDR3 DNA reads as TGTGCCAGCAGCGTAGCGGGCGAGCAGTACTTC.

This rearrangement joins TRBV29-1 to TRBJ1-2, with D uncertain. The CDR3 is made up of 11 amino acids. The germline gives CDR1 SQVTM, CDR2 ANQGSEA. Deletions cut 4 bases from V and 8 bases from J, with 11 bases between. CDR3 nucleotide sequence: TGCAGCGTTGGGAGCCTTAGGGGCTACACCTTC. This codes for CSVGSLRGYTF.

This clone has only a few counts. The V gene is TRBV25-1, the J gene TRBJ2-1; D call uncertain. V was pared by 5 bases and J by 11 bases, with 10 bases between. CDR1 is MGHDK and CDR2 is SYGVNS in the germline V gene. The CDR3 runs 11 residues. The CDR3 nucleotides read TGTGCCAGCAGTTTTGGTACTAAGCAGTTCTTC. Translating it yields CASSFGTKQFF.

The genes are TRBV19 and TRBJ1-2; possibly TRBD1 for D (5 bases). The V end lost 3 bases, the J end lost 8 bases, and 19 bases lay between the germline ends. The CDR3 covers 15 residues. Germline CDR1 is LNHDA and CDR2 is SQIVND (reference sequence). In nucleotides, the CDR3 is TGTGCCAGTAGTATTAAGGAGGGGAGGCTCGGAGGCTACACCTTC. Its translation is CASSIKEGRLGGYTF.

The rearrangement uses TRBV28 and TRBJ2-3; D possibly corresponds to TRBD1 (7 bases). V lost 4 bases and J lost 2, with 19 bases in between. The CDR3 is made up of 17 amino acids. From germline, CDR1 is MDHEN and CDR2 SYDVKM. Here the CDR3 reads CASSSLLTGEATDTQYF. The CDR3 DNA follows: TGTGCCAGCAGTTCGCTCCTTACAGGGGAGGCCACAGATACGCAGTATTTT.

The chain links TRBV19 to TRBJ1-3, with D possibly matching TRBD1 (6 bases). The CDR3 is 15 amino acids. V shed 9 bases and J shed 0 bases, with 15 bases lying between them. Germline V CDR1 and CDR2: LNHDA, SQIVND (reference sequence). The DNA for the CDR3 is TGTGCCAGCTCACGATGGGACAACTCTGGAAACACCATATATTTT. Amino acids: CASSRWDNSGNTIYF.

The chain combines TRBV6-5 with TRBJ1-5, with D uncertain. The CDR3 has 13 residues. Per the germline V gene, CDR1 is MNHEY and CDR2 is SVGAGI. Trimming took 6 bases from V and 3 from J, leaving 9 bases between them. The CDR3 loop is CASSGNPNQPQHF. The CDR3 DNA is TGTGCCAGCAGCGGGAACCCCAATCAGCCCCAGCATTTT.

The CDR3 DNA reads as TGCGCCAGCAGCTTGGGGACAGGGGCTGCTAATCAGCCCCAGCATTTT. Translating it yields CASSLGTGAANQPQHF. The chain carries TRBV5-1 and TRBJ1-5; TRBD1 agrees at 9 bases. This CDR3 has 16 residues. The J segment lost 4 bases and the V segment lost 0 bases, leaving 5 bases of the junction unmatched. CDR1 and CDR2 from the germline V gene are SGHRS and YFSETQ. The full variable domain, completed using reference TRBV5-1 and TRBJ1-5, is KAGVTQTPRYLIKTRGQQVTLSCSPISGHRSVSWYQQTPGQGLQFLFEYFSETQRNKGNFPGRFSGRQFSNSRSEMNVSTLELGDSALYLCASSLGTGAANQPQHFGDGTRLSIL.

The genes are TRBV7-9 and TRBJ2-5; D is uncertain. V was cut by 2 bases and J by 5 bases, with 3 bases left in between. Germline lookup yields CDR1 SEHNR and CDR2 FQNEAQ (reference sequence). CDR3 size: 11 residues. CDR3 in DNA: TGTGCCAGCAGCTTATATGAGACCCAGTACTTC. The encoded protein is CASSLYETQYF. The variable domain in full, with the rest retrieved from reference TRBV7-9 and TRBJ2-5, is DTGVSQNPRHKITKRGQNVTFRCDPISEHNRLYWYRQTLGQGPEFLTYFQNEAQLEKSRLLSDRFSAERPKGSFSTLEIQRTEQGDSAMYLCASSLYETQYFGPGTRLLVL.

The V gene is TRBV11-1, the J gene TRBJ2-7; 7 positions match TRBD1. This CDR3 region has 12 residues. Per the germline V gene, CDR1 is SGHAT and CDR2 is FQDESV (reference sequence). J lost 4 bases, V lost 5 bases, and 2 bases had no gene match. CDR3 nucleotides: TGTGCCAGCAGCCTCAGGGGGTACGAGCAGTACTTC. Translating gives CASSLRGYEQYF.

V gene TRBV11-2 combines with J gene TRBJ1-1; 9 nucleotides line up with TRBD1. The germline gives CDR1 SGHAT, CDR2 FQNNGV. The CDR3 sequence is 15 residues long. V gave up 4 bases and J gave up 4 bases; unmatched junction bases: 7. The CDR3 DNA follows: TGTGCCAGCAGCTCCCGGACAGGGGATGGCACTGAAGCTTTCTTT. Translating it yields CASSSRTGDGTEAFF.

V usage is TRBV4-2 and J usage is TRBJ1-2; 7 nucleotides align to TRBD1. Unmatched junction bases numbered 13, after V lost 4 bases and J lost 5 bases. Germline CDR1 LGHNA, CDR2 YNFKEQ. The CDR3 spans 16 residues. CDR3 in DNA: TGTGCCAGCAGCCCCCCCGACAGGGCAGGGTCTTATGGCTACACCTTC. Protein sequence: CASSPPDRAGSYGYTF.

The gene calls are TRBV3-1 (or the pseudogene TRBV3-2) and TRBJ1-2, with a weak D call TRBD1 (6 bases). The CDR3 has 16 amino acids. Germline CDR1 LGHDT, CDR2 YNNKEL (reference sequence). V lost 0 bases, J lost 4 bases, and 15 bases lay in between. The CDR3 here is CASSQDPQTGTYGYTF. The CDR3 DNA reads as TGTGCCAGCAGCCAAGATCCCCAGACAGGTACCTATGGCTACACCTTC.

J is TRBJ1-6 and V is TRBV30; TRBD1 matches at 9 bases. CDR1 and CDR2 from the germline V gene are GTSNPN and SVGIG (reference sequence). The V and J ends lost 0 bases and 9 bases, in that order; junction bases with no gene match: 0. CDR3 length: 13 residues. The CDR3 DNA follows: TGTGCCTGGAGTGTACAGGGGGCTTCACCCCTCCACTTT. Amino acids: CAWSVQGASPLHF.

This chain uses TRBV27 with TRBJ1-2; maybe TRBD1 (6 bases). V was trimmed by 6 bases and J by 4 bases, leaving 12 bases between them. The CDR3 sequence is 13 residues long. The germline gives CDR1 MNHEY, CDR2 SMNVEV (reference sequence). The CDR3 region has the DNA TGTGCCAGCAGGCCACAGGGCCCCTATGGCTACACCTTC. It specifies CASRPQGPYGYTF.

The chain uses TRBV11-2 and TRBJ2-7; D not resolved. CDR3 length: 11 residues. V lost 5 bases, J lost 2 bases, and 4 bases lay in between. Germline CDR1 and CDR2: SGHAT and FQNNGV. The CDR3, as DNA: TGTGCCAGCAGCGTTACCTACGAGCAGTACTTC. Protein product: CASSVTYEQYF.

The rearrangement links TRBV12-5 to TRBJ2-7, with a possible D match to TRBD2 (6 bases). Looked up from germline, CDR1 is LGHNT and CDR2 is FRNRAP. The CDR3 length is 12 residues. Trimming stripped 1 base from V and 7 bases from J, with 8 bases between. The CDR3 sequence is CASGLDGREQYF. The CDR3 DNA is TGTGCTAGTGGTTTGGATGGGAGGGAGCAGTACTTC. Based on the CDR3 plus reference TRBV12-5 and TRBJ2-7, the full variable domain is DARVTQTPRHKVTEMGQEVTMRCQPILGHNTVFWYRQTMMQGLELLAYFRNRAPLDDSGMPKDRFSAEMPDATLATLKIQPSEPRDSAVYFCASGLDGREQYFGPGTRLTVT.

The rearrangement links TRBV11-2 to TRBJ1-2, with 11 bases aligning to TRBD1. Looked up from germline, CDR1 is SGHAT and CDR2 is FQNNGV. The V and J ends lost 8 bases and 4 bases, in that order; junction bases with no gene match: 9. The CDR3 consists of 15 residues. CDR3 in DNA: TGTGCCAGCCTCCCGGGGACAGGGGGTGCCTATGGCTACACCTTC. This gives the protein CASLPGTGGAYGYTF.

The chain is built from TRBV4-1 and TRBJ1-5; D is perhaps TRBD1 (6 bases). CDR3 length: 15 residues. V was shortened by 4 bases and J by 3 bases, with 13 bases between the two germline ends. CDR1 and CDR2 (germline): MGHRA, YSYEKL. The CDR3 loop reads CASSLTGLDNQPQHF. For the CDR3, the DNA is TGCGCCAGCAGCCTAACAGGGCTTGACAATCAGCCCCAGCATTTT.

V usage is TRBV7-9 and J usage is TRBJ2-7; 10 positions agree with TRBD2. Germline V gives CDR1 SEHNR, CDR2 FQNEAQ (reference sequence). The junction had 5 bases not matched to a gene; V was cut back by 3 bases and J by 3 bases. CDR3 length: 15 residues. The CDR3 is CASSFRTSGNYEQYF. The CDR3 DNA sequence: TGTGCCAGCAGCTTCAGGACTAGCGGAAACTACGAGCAGTACTTC.

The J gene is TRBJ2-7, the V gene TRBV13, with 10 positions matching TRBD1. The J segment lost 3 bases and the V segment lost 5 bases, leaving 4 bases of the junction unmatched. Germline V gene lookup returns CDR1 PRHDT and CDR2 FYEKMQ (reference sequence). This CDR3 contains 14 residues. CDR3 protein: CASSADRGLYEQYF. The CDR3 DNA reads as TGTGCCAGCAGCGCAGACAGGGGGCTCTACGAGCAGTACTTC. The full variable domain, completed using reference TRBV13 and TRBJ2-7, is AAGVIQSPRHLIKEKRETATLKCYPIPRHDTVYWYQQGPGQDPQFLISFYEKMQSDKGSIPDRFSAQQFSDYHSELNMSSLELGDSALYFCASSADRGLYEQYFGPGTRLTVT.

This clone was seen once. CDR3 nucleotide sequence: TGCAGTGCCGCAGAGGAAGCTGGCTACACCTTC. Amino acids: CSAAEEAGYTF. The chain has TRBV20-1 and TRBJ1-2; D is unresolved. The V end was cut by 6 bases, the J end by 7 bases, with 12 bases between. The CDR3 is 11 residues long. CDR1 is DFQATT and CDR2 is SNEGSKA in the germline V gene (reference sequence).